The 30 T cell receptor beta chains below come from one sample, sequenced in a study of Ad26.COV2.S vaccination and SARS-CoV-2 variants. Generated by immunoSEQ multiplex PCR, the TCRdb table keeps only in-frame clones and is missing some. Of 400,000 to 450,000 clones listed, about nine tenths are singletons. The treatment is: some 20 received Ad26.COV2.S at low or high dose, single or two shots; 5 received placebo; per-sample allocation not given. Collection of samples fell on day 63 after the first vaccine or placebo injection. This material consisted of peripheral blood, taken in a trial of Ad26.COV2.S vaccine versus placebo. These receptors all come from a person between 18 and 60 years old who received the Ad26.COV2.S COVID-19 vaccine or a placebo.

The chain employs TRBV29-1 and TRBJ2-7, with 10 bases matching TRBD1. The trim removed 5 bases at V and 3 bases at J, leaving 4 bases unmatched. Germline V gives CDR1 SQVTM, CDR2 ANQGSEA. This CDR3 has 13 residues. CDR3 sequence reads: CSVRQGASYEQYF. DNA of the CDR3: TGCAGCGTTAGACAGGGGGCTAGCTACGAGCAGTACTTC.

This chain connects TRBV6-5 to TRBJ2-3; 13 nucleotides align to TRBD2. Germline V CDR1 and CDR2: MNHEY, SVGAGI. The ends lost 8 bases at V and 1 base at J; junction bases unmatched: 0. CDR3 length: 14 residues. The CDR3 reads CASGLAGGTDTQYF. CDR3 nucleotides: TGTGCCAGCGGACTAGCGGGGGGCACAGATACGCAGTATTTT.

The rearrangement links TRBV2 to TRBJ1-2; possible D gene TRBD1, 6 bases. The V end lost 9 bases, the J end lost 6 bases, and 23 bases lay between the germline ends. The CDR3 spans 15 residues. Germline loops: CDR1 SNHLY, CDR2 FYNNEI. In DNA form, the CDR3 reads TGTGCCAGTACACCAACAGGGTGGTTAGCGAATGGCTACACCTTC. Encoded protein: CASTPTGWLANGYTF.

CDR3 protein: CATSRDFVREKLFF. The DNA for the CDR3 is TGTGCCACCAGCAGAGATTTTGTTAGGGAAAAACTGTTTTTT. This chain connects TRBV15 to TRBJ1-4; D is undetermined. Germline loops: CDR1 LNHNV, CDR2 YYDKDF (reference sequence). Trimming stripped 0 bases from V and 8 bases from J, with 10 bases between. This CDR3 has 14 residues.

CDR3 DNA sequence: TGTGCCAGTAGAACAGGGGGGGGAACAGATACGCAGTATTTT. Translating it yields CASRTGGGTDTQYF. The genes are TRBV19 and TRBJ2-3, with D possibly matching TRBD1 (8 bases). This CDR3 is 14 amino acids long. Germline CDR1 reads LNHDA; CDR2 reads SQIVND (reference sequence). The V gene lost 6 bases and the J gene lost 3 bases, with 13 bases spanning the gap.

In DNA form, the CDR3 reads TGTGCCAGCAGTTACAGTATGGGTGGTCAGCCCCAGCATTTT. This encodes CASSYSMGGQPQHF. This chain links TRBV6-2 or TRBV6-3 with TRBJ1-5; D is unclear. The CDR3 loop spans 14 amino acids. Germline V gives CDR1 MNHEY, CDR2 SVGEGT. V was trimmed by 2 bases and J by 6 bases, leaving 11 bases between them.

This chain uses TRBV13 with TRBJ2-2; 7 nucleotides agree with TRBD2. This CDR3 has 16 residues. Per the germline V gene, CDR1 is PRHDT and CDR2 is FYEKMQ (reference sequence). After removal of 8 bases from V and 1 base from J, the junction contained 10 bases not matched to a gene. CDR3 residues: CASDLRASGNTGELFF. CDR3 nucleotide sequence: TGTGCCAGCGACCTTCGGGCTAGCGGGAACACCGGGGAGCTGTTTTTT.

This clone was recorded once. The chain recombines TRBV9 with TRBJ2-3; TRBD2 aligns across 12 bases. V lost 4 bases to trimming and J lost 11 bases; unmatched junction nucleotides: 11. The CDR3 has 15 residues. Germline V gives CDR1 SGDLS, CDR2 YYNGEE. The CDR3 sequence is CASSSRLAGDLVQYF. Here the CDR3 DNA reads TGTGCCAGCAGCTCCCGACTAGCGGGGGACTTGGTGCAGTATTTT.

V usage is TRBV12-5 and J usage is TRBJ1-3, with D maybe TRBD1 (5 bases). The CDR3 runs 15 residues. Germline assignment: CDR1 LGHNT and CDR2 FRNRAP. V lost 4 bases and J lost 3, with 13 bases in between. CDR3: CASGSPGGVGNTIYF. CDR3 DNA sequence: TGTGCTAGTGGTTCCCCCGGGGGGGTTGGAAACACCATATATTTT.

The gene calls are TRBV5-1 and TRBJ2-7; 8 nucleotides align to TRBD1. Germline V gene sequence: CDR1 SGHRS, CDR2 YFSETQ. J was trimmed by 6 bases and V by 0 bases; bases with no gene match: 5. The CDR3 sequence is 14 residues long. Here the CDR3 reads CASSLAQGVGEQYF. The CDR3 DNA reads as TGCGCCAGCAGCTTGGCACAGGGGGTCGGCGAGCAGTACTTC. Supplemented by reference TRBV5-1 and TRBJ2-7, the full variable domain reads KAGVTQTPRYLIKTRGQQVTLSCSPISGHRSVSWYQQTPGQGLQFLFEYFSETQRNKGNFPGRFSGRQFSNSRSEMNVSTLELGDSALYLCASSLAQGVGEQYFGPGTRLTVT.

CDR3 sequence reads: CASSTRLASDDEQFF. DNA for the CDR3: TGTGCCAGCAGCACTCGACTAGCGTCAGACGATGAGCAGTTCTTC. This rearrangement joins TRBV9 to TRBJ2-1; TRBD2 matches at 8 bases. Germline V gene lookup returns CDR1 SGDLS and CDR2 YYNGEE. CDR3 size: 15 residues. Losses at the gene ends were 4 bases for V and 8 bases for J; bases not matched to a gene: 11.

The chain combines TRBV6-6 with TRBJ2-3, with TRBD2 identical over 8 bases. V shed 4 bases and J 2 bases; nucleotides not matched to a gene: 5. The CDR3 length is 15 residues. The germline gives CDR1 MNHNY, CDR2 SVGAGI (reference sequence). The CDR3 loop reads CASSLGLVPTDTQYF. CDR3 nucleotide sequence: TGTGCCAGCAGTTTGGGACTAGTCCCCACAGATACGCAGTATTTT.

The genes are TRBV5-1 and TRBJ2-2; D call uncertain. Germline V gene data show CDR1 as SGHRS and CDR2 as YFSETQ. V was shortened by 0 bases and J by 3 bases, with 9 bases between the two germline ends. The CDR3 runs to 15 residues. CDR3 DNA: TGCGCCAGCAGCTTGGACGGCAGAGACACCGGGGAGCTGTTTTTT. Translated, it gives CASSLDGRDTGELFF.

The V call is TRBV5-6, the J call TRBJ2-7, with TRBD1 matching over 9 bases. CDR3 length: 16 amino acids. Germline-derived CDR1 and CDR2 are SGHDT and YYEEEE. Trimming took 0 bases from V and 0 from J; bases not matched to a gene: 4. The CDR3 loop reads CASSLAGTGTSYEQYF. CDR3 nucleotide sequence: TGTGCCAGCAGCTTGGCCGGGACAGGGACCTCCTACGAGCAGTACTTC.

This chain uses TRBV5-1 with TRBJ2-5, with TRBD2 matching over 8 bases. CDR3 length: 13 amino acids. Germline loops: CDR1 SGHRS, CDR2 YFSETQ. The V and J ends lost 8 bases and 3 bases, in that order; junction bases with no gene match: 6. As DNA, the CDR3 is TGCGCCAGTTGTCCGGGACTAGAAGAGACCCAGTACTTC. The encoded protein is CASCPGLEETQYF.

CDR3 coding DNA: TGTGCCAGCAGTTCCGGGACAGGGTCAAACTACGAGCAGTACTTC. It translates to CASSSGTGSNYEQYF. The rearrangement joins TRBV6-5 to TRBJ2-7, with 9 bases that match TRBD1. Germline V lookup: CDR1 MNHEY, CDR2 SVGAGI. V lost 4 bases and J lost 3; bases outside the gene matches: 7. The CDR3 contains 15 residues.

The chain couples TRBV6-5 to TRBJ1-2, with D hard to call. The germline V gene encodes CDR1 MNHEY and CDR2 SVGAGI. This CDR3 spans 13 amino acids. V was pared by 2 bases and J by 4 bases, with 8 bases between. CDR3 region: CASSYEVTYGYTF. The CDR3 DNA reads TGTGCCAGCAGTTACGAGGTGACCTATGGCTACACCTTC.

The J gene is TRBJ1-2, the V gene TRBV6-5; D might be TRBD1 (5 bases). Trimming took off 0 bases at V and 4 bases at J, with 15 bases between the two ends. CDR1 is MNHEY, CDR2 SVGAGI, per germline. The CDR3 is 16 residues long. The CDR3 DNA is TGTGCCAGCAGTTACTCATGGGGCGCCGGGGTCTATGGCTACACCTTC. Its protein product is CASSYSWGAGVYGYTF.

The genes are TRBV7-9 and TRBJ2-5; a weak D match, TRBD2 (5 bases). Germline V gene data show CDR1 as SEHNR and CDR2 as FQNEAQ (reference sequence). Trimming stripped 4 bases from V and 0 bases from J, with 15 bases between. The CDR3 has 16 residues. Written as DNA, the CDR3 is TGTGCCAGCAGCTCGAACATCGGGATAGACCAAGAGACCCAGTACTTC. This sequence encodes CASSSNIGIDQETQYF.

CDR3 DNA sequence: TGTGCCAGCAGCTATAGCAGGGCAGCAGAGACCCAGTACTTC. It specifies CASSYSRAAETQYF. This chain links TRBV5-8 with TRBJ2-5; possibly TRBD1 for D (5 bases). Trimming pared 3 bases from V and 4 bases from J, leaving 13 bases between. This CDR3 has 14 amino acids. CDR1 is SGHTS and CDR2 is YDEGEE in the germline V gene.

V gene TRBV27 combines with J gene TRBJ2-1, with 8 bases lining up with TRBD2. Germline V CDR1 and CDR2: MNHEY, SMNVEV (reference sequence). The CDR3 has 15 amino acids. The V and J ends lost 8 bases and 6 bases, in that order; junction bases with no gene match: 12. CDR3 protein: CASQLVRGGINEQFF. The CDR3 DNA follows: TGTGCCAGCCAACTGGTCCGGGGGGGCATCAATGAGCAGTTCTTC.

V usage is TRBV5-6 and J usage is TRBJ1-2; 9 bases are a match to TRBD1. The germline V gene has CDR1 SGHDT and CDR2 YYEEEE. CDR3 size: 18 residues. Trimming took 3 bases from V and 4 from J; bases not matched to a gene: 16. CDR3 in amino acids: CASSSIRDRAGGGYGYTF. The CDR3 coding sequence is TGTGCCAGCAGCTCAATCCGGGACAGGGCTGGGGGCGGCTATGGCTACACCTTC.

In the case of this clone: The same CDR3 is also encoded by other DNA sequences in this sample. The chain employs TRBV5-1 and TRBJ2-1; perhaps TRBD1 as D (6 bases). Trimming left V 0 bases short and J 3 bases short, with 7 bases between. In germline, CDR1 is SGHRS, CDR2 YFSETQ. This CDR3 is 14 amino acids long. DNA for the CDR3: TGCGCCAGCAGCTTGGGAGGGGGCTACAATGAGCAGTTCTTC. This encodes CASSLGGGYNEQFF.

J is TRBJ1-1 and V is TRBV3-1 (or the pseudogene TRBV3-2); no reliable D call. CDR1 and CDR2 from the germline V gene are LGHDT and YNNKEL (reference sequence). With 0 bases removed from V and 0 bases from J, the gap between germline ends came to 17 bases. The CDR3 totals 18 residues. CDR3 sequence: CASSQDKAGESMNTEAFF. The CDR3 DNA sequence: TGTGCCAGCAGCCAAGATAAGGCCGGTGAAAGCATGAACACTGAAGCTTTCTTT.

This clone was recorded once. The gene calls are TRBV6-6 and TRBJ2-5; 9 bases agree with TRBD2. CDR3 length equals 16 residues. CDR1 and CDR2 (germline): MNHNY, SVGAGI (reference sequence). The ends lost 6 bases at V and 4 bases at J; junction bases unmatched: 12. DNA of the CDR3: TGTGCCAGCAGCCCCCGCGGGGGGGCGGCGGGAGAGACCCAGTACTTC. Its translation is CASSPRGGAAGETQYF.

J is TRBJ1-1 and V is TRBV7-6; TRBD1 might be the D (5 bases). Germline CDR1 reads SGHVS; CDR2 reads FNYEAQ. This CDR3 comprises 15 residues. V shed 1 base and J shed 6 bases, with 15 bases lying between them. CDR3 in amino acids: CASSLGPGYSPEAFF. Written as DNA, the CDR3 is TGTGCCAGCAGCTTAGGGCCAGGGTATTCCCCTGAAGCTTTCTTT.

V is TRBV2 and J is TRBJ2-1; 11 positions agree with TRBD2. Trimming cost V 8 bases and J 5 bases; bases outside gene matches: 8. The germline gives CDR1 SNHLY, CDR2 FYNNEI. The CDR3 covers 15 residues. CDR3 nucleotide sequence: TGTGCCAGCTATAGAATGACTAGCGGGAACAATGAGCAGTTCTTC. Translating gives CASYRMTSGNNEQFF.

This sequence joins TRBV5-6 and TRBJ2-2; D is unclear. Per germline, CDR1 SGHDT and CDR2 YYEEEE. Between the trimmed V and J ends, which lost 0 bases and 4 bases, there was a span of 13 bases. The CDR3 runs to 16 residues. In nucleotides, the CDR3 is TGTGCCAGCAGCTTGGAAGAAGCGCCGGGCACCGGGGAGCTGTTTTTT. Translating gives CASSLEEAPGTGELFF.

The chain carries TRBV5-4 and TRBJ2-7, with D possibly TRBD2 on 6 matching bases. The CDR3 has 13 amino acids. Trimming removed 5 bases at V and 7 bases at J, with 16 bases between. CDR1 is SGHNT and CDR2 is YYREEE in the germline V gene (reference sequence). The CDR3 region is CASSNLPGGEQYF. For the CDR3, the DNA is TGTGCCAGCAGTAATCTCCCTGGGGGGGAGCAGTACTTC.

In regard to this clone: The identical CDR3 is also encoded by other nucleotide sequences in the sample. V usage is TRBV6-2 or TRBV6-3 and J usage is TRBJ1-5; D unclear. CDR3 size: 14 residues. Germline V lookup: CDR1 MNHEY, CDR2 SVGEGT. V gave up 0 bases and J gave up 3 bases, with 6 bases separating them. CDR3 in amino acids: CASSYSSVNQPQHF. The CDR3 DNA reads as TGTGCCAGCAGTTACTCATCAGTCAATCAGCCCCAGCATTTT.